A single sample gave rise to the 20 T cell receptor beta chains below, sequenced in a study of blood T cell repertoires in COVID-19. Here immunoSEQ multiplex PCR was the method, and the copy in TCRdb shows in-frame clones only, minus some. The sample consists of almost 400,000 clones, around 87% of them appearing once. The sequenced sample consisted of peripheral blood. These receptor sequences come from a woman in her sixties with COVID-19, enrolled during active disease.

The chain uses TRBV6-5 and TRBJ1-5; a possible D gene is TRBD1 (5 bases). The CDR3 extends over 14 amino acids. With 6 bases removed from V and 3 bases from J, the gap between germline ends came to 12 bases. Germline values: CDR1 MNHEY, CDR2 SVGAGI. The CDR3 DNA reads TGTGCCAGCAGCCGAGGACAAATCAATCAGCCCCAGCATTTT. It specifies CASSRGQINQPQHF.

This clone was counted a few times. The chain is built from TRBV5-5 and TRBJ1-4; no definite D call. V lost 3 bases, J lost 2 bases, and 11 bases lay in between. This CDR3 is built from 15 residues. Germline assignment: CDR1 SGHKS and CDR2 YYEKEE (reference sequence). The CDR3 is CASSSTEGTNEKLFF. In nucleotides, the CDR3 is TGTGCCAGCAGCTCCACGGAGGGCACTAATGAAAAACTGTTTTTT.

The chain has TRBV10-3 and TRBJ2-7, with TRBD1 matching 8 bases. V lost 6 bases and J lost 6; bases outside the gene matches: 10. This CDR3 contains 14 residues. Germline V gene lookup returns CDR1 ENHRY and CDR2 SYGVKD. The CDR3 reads CAIRANQGASEQYF. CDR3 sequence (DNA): TGTGCCATCAGGGCAAATCAGGGGGCGAGCGAGCAGTACTTC.

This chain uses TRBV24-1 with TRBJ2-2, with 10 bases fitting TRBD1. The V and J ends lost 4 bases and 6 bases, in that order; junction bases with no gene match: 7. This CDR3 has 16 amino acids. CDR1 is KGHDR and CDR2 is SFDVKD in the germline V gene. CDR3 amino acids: CATSEPGQGFSGELFF. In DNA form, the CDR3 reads TGTGCCACCAGTGAGCCGGGACAGGGGTTCTCCGGGGAGCTGTTTTTT.

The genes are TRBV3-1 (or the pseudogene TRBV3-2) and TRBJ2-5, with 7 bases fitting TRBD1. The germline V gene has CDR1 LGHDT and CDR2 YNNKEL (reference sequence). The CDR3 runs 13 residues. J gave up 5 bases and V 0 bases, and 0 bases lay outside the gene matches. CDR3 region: CASSQDRGETQYF. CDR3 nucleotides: TGTGCCAGCAGCCAAGACAGGGGGGAGACCCAGTACTTC.

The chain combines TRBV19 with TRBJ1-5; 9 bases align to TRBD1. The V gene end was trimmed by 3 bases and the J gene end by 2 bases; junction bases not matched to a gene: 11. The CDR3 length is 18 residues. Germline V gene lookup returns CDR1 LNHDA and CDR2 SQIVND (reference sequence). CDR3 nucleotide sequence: TGTGCCAGTAGTATTGTCCCGGGACAGGGAGGGCGCAATCAGCCCCAGCATTTT. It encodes CASSIVPGQGGRNQPQHF.

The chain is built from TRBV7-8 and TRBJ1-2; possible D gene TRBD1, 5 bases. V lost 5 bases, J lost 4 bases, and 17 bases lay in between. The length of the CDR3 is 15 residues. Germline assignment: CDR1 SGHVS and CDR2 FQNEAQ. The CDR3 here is CASSLPGRGSYGYTF. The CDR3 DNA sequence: TGTGCCAGCAGCCTACCAGGGCGGGGGAGCTATGGCTACACCTTC.

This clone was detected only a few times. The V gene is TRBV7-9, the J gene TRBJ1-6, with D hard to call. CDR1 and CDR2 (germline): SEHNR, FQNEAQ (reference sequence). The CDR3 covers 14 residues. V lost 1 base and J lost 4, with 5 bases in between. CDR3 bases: TGTGCCAGCAGCTTAGACAAATATAATTCACCCCTCCACTTT. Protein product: CASSLDKYNSPLHF.

CDR3 sequence reads: CASTPTDFTDTQYF. The CDR3 bases are TGTGCCAGCACCCCGACAGATTTCACAGATACGCAGTATTTT. V and J are TRBV2 and TRBJ2-3; possible D gene TRBD1, 5 bases. From germline, CDR1 is SNHLY and CDR2 FYNNEI. The CDR3 extends over 14 amino acids. V lost 7 bases to trimming and J lost 2 bases, with 13 bases between them.

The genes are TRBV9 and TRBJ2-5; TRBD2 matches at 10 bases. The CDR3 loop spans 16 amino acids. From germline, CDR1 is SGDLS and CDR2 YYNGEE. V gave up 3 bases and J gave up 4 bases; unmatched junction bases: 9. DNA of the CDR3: TGTGCCAGCAGCGGCGCGGGAGCGGGGGGGGGAGAGACCCAGTACTTC. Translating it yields CASSGAGAGGGETQYF.

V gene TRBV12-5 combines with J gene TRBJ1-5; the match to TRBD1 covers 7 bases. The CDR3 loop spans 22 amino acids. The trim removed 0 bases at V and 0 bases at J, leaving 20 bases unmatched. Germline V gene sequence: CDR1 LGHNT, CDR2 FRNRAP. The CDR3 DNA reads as TGTGCTAGTGGTTTGGTACTGTCGGGACAGAGAGGGGCCCAATTTAGCAATCAGCCCCAGCATTTT. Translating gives CASGLVLSGQRGAQFSNQPQHF. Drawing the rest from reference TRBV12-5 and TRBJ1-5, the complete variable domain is DARVTQTPRHKVTEMGQEVTMRCQPILGHNTVFWYRQTMMQGLELLAYFRNRAPLDDSGMPKDRFSAEMPDATLATLKIQPSEPRDSAVYFCASGLVLSGQRGAQFSNQPQHFGDGTRLSIL.

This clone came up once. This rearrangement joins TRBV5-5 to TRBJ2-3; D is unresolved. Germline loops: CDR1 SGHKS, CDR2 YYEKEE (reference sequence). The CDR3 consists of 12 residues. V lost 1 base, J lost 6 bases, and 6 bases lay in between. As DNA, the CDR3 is TGTGCCAGCAGCTTGACCGGGGATACGCAGTATTTT. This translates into CASSLTGDTQYF.

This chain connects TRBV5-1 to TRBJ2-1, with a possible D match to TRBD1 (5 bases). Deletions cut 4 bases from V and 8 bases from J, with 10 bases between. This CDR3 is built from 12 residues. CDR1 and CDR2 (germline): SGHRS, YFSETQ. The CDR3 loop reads CASSAIGDEQFF. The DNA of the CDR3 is TGCGCCAGCAGCGCCATAGGGGATGAGCAGTTCTTC.

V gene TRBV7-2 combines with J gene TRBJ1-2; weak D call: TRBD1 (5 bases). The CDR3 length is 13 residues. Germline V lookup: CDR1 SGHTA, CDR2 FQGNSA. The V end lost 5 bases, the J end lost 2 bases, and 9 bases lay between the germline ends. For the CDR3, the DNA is TGTGCCAGCAGCCCGACAGAAAACTATGGCTACACCTTC. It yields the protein CASSPTENYGYTF.

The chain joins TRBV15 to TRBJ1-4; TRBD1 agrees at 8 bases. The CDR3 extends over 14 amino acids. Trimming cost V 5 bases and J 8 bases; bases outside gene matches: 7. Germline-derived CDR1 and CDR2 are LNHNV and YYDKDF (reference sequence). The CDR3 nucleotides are TGTGCCACCAGCGGCAGACAGGGGAGAGAAAAACTGTTTTTT. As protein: CATSGRQGREKLFF.

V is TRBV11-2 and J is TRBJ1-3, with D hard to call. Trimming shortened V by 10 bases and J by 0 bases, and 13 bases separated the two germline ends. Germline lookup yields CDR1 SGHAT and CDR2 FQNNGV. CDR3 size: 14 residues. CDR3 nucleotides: TGTGCCAACTCTCTTGACACCTCTGGAAACACCATATATTTT. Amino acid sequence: CANSLDTSGNTIYF.

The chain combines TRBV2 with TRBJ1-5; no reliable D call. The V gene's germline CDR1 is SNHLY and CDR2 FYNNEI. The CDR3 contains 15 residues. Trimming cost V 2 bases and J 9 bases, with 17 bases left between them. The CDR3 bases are TGTGCCAGCAGTGAATCCCGCGCAGGCGGGTCGCCCCAGCATTTT. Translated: CASSESRAGGSPQHF.

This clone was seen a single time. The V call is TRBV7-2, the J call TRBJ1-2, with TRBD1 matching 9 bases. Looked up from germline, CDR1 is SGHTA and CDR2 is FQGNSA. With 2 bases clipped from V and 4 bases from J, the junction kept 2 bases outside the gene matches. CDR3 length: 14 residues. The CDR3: CASSLQTGGYGYTF. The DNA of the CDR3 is TGTGCCAGCAGCTTACAGACAGGGGGCTATGGCTACACCTTC.

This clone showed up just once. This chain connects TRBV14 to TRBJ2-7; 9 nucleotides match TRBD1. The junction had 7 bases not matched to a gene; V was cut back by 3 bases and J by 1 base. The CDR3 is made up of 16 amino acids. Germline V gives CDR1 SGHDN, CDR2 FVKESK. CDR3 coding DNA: TGTGCCAGCAGCCAGTACACCGGGACAGGGTCCTACGAGCAGTACTTC. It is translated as CASSQYTGTGSYEQYF.

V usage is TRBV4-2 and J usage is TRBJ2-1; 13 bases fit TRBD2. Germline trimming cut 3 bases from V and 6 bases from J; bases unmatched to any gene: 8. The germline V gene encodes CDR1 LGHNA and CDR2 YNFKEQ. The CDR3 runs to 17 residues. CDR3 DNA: TGTGCCAGCAGCCATCCCCCGGGACTAGCGGGGTCCAATGAGCAGTTCTTC. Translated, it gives CASSHPPGLAGSNEQFF.